The 11 T cell receptor beta chains below were found in one sample sequenced in a study of graft-versus-host responses after intestinal transplantation. The table came from immunoSEQ multiplex PCR; TCRdb's copy has only in-frame clones and leaves some out. The data contain 90,000 to 95,000 clones, about nine tenths of them singletons. These TCRs are of unknown antigen specificity. Source: unstimulated CD8+ T cells sorted from spleen or lymph node cells, taken before intestinal transplant. Source of these receptors: a human donor who received an intestinal transplant.

Comments on this clone: Relative to the germline gene, one junction end is altered; a read error may explain this. Different DNA sequences within this sample yield the same CDR3. The rearrangement uses TRBV27 and TRBJ1-1, with D perhaps matching TRBD1 (6 bases). The CDR3 consists of 15 residues. Germline V gene lookup returns CDR1 MNHEY and CDR2 SMNVEV (reference sequence). As DNA, the CDR3 is TGTGCCAGCATCACCTTTGGGGGCAGTTACACTGAAGCTTTTTTT. Encoded protein: CASITFGGSYTEAFF.

J is TRBJ1-3 and V is TRBV7-6; D might be TRBD1 (6 bases). This CDR3 spans 17 amino acids. V was pared by 5 bases and J by 2 bases, with 19 bases between. The V gene's germline CDR1 is SGHVS and CDR2 FNYEAQ. The CDR3: CASSPDTRQAAGNTIYF. The CDR3 DNA is TGTGCCAGCAGCCCCGATACCCGACAGGCCGCTGGAAACACCATATATTTT.

This clone was picked up one time. The chain employs TRBV9 and TRBJ1-4, with D hard to call. Trimming pared 0 bases from V and 7 bases from J, leaving 13 bases between. The CDR3 length is 15 residues. Germline assignment: CDR1 SGDLS and CDR2 YYNGEE. The CDR3 DNA reads as TGTGCCAGCAGCGTAGGTGGCTCGGCCGGTGAAAAACTGTTTTTT. Amino acids: CASSVGGSAGEKLFF.

The chain couples TRBV19 to TRBJ2-7, with 15 bases matching TRBD2. V shed 5 bases, J shed 4 bases, and the junction held 21 bases outside the gene matches. There are 21 residues in the CDR3. Per germline, CDR1 LNHDA and CDR2 SQIVND (reference sequence). CDR3 nucleotide sequence: TGTGCCAGTAGTGCGCGGGGGATCCCCGGGACTAGCGGGAGGAATCGGTACGAGCAGTACTTC. Amino acid sequence: CASSARGIPGTSGRNRYEQYF.

The chain is built from TRBV29-1 and TRBJ2-2; 7 nucleotides line up with TRBD1. The CDR3 is 14 residues long. CDR1 and CDR2 (germline): SQVTM, ANQGSEA. Unmatched junction bases numbered 9, after V lost 7 bases and J lost 4 bases. CDR3 residues: CSAGDRVGTGELFF. DNA of the CDR3: TGCAGCGCTGGAGACAGGGTTGGCACCGGGGAGCTGTTTTTT.

This clone has only one observation. J is TRBJ2-3 and V is TRBV13, with D tentatively TRBD2 (6 bases). There are 15 residues in the CDR3. Germline-derived CDR1 and CDR2 are PRHDT and FYEKMQ (reference sequence). Trimming shortened V by 4 bases and J by 2 bases, and 13 bases separated the two germline ends. The CDR3 coding sequence is TGTGCCAGCAGCTCCAGGGACTCTAACACAGATACGCAGTATTTT. Encoded protein: CASSSRDSNTDTQYF.

Here the CDR3 DNA reads TGTGCCAGCAGCCCCCTACCACCCGGGACAGGGTTTACTGGGGCCAACGTCCTGACTTTC. This translates into CASSPLPPGTGFTGANVLTF. The gene calls are TRBV7-6 and TRBJ2-6; 9 nucleotides agree with TRBD1. This CDR3 has 20 residues. Germline lookup yields CDR1 SGHVS and CDR2 FNYEAQ. V lost 5 bases, J lost 2 bases, and 16 bases stayed unmatched.

This clone was seen only once. The V and J genes are TRBV10-3 and TRBJ1-3; D unclear. CDR1 and CDR2 from the germline V gene are ENHRY and SYGVKD. Trimming cost V 0 bases and J 2 bases, with 11 bases left between them. The CDR3 runs to 16 residues. The CDR3 nucleotides are TGTGCCATCAGTGAGTCTCCAGTTCCCCCTGGAAACACCATATATTTT. It translates to CAISESPVPPGNTIYF.

This clone was detected only once. The chain has TRBV6-5 and TRBJ2-5, with TRBD1 as a possible D gene (5 bases). CDR1 is MNHEY, CDR2 SVGAGI, per germline. This CDR3 region has 13 residues. Between the trimmed V and J ends, which lost 6 bases and 2 bases, there was a span of 10 bases. The CDR3 region is CASSPDTQETQYF. DNA for the CDR3: TGTGCCAGCAGCCCGGACACGCAAGAGACCCAGTACTTC.

The chain recombines TRBV7-9 with TRBJ1-1, with D possibly being TRBD1 (5 bases). The CDR3 is 14 amino acids. Germline V gene sequence: CDR1 SEHNR, CDR2 FQNEAQ (reference sequence). Trimming stripped 8 bases from V and 1 base from J, with 14 bases between. CDR3: CASQPPGENTEAFF. The CDR3 DNA reads as TGTGCCAGCCAACCTCCGGGGGAGAACACTGAAGCTTTCTTT.

The CDR3 sequence: CASSGEEWGEAKNIQYF. The CDR3 bases are TGTGCCAGCAGCGGCGAAGAATGGGGAGAGGCCAAAAACATTCAGTACTTC. The rearrangement links TRBV7-9 to TRBJ2-4; D is perhaps TRBD2 (5 bases). The CDR3 runs 17 residues. Trimming took 5 bases from V and 1 from J, leaving 18 bases between them. Per germline, CDR1 SEHNR and CDR2 FQNEAQ (reference sequence).